This paragraph covers one T cell receptor (beta chain) sequence. Its antigen is unidentified. Germline CDR1 and CDR2: LNHDA and SQIVND (reference sequence). This CDR3 spans 13 amino acids. The V end lost 5 bases, the J end lost 1 base, and 6 bases lay between the germline ends. PCR amplification relied on 60 Vbeta primers (plus 13 Jbeta primers). Only in-frame clones appear in the TCRdb table, and some are missing; sequencing was by immunoSEQ multiplex PCR. In total, the table holds tens of thousands of clones. The source of the sample is a study of cytomegalovirus exposure and HLA in healthy donors. Whole-study findings and limits: The study listed 164 cytomegalovirus-associated TCR beta chains.

The sequencing sample was made of PBMCs. This clonotype originated in a female donor in good health and CMV-seropositive. The chain recombines TRBV19 with TRBJ2-4; D not resolved. CDR3: CASSYSAKNIQYF. CDR3 DNA sequence: TGTGCCAGTAGTTATAGCGCCAAAAACATTCAGTACTTC.